The 26 T cell receptor beta chains in this list originate from one sample, sequenced in a study of cytomegalovirus exposure and HLA in healthy donors. The PCR was carried out with 60 Vbeta primers and 13 Jbeta primers. The data were produced by immunoSEQ multiplex PCR, yet TCRdb's version contains in-frame clones alone and is incomplete. The sample lists more than 150,000 clones, roughly 80% occurring once. The sample comprised PBMCs. These receptors were obtained from a man aged 40-50 years in good health and CMV-seropositive.

The gene calls are TRBV9 and TRBJ2-5; D gene uncertain. The CDR3 is 16 residues long. Germline V gene data show CDR1 as SGDLS and CDR2 as YYNGEE. Trimming pared 0 bases from V and 5 bases from J, leaving 17 bases between. CDR3 loop: CASSVDPDTSWETQYF. The CDR3 nucleotides read TGTGCCAGCAGCGTAGATCCAGACACCAGCTGGGAGACCCAGTACTTC. Using reference TRBV9 and TRBJ2-5 for the parts outside the CDR3, the full variable domain is DSGVTQTPKHLITATGQRVTLRCSPRSGDLSVYWYQQSLDQGLQFLIQYYNGEERAKGNILERFSAQQFPDLHSELNLSSLELGDSALYFCASSVDPDTSWETQYFGPGTRLLVL.

In this sample, this clone turned up once. This sequence joins TRBV6-1 and TRBJ1-2; 9 nucleotides align to TRBD1. The CDR3 covers 15 residues. V shed 0 bases, J shed 9 bases, and the junction held 8 bases outside the gene matches. From germline, CDR1 is MNHNS and CDR2 SASEGT. The CDR3 coding sequence is TGTGCCAGCAGTGAAGCGCCCCGGACAGGGGTTAGCTACACCTTC. It encodes CASSEAPRTGVSYTF.

This chain connects TRBV29-1 to TRBJ1-1, with TRBD1 matching over 12 bases. CDR1 is SQVTM, CDR2 ANQGSEA, per germline. This CDR3 spans 13 amino acids. The trim removed 6 bases at V and 4 bases at J, leaving 3 bases unmatched. Here the CDR3 reads CSVGTGGFTEAFF. The CDR3 DNA follows: TGCAGCGTGGGGACAGGGGGCTTCACTGAAGCTTTCTTT.

The J gene is TRBJ2-4, the V gene TRBV19; TRBD1 agrees at 8 bases. The CDR3 extends over 15 amino acids. V gave up 0 bases and J gave up 8 bases; unmatched junction bases: 6. Germline values: CDR1 LNHDA, CDR2 SQIVND (reference sequence). This CDR3 reads CASSIEVDRVDIQYF. CDR3 nucleotide sequence: TGTGCCAGTAGTATAGAGGTGGACAGGGTTGACATTCAGTACTTC.

V usage is TRBV28 and J usage is TRBJ1-5; 8 nucleotides match TRBD1. The CDR3 is made up of 15 amino acids. V lost 2 bases and J lost 4; bases outside the gene matches: 4. CDR1 MDHEN and CDR2 SYDVKM come from the germline V gene. Here the CDR3 DNA reads TGTGCCAGCAGTTTACGCCGGACAGGGAATCAGCCCCAGCATTTT. Protein product: CASSLRRTGNQPQHF.

The genes are TRBV7-9 and TRBJ1-1, with D possibly matching TRBD1 (6 bases). Germline V gene sequence: CDR1 SEHNR, CDR2 FQNEAQ (reference sequence). V was clipped by 3 bases and J by 8 bases, with 10 bases between them. The CDR3 loop spans 12 amino acids. CDR3 coding DNA: TGTGCCAGCAGCTTTTCTGGGACAGAAGCTTTCTTT. Encoded protein: CASSFSGTEAFF.

The V call is TRBV27, the J call TRBJ1-2; 7 nucleotides line up with TRBD1. The germline gives CDR1 MNHEY, CDR2 SMNVEV (reference sequence). V was pared by 6 bases and J by 6 bases, with 13 bases of the junction left unmatched. The CDR3 is 15 residues long. The CDR3 spells CASRGTGVKVHGYTF. CDR3 nucleotides: TGTGCCAGCAGGGGCACAGGGGTGAAGGTGCATGGCTACACCTTC.

A remark on this clone: The junction departs from the called germline gene at one end, perhaps through a read error. V and J are TRBV7-7 and TRBJ2-2; 10 bases match TRBD1. The CDR3 contains 18 residues. CDR1 is SSHAT, CDR2 FNYEAQ, per germline (reference sequence). CDR3 region: CASSLGTGAVPNTGELFF. CDR3 bases: TGTGCTAGCAGCTTAGGGACAGGGGCCGTCCCCAACACCGGGGAGCTGTTTTTT.

The J gene is TRBJ2-2, the V gene TRBV7-6; 11 nucleotides align to TRBD1. Germline CDR1 is SGHVS and CDR2 is FNYEAQ. The CDR3 loop spans 16 amino acids. The J segment lost 6 bases and the V segment lost 3 bases, leaving 6 bases of the junction unmatched. Here the CDR3 DNA reads TGTGCCAGCAGCTTTGGACAGGGGGCTTTGTCCGGGGAGCTGTTTTTT. Protein sequence: CASSFGQGALSGELFF.

The chain links TRBV7-3 to TRBJ2-7, with TRBD1 matching over 9 bases. This CDR3 spans 15 amino acids. Germline lookup yields CDR1 SGHTA and CDR2 FQGTGA. J lost 7 bases, V lost 2 bases, and 9 bases had no gene match. This chain's CDR3 is CASSLDPQGAREQYF. CDR3 coding DNA: TGTGCCAGCAGCTTAGACCCACAGGGGGCAAGGGAGCAGTACTTC.

The CDR3 here is CASIGTVDGETQYF. The CDR3 DNA is TGTGCCAGCATAGGGACTGTGGACGGGGAGACCCAGTACTTC. This chain links TRBV2 with TRBJ2-5, with a tentative D call TRBD2 (6 bases). The CDR3 covers 14 residues. The V gene lost 7 bases and the J gene lost 5 bases, with 17 bases spanning the gap. Germline lookup yields CDR1 SNHLY and CDR2 FYNNEI.

In its sample, this clone was seen a few times. The chain carries TRBV6-5 and TRBJ1-5; TRBD1 matches 7 bases. V was clipped by 4 bases and J by 9 bases; unmatched bases: 9. The CDR3 consists of 14 residues. Germline CDR1 MNHEY, CDR2 SVGAGI. The CDR3 protein is CASSSTGSSPPQHF. The CDR3 coding sequence is TGTGCCAGCAGTTCGACAGGGTCCAGTCCGCCCCAGCATTTT.

This chain joins TRBV9 and TRBJ2-7, with D possibly being TRBD1 (6 bases). Deletions cut 4 bases from V and 3 bases from J, with 8 bases between. This CDR3 comprises 12 residues. Germline V CDR1 and CDR2: SGDLS, YYNGEE. The CDR3 loop reads CASSMDSYEQYF. In DNA form, the CDR3 reads TGTGCCAGCAGCATGGACAGCTACGAGCAGTACTTC.

V gene TRBV5-6 combines with J gene TRBJ2-7; 8 bases match TRBD1. The CDR3 is 14 amino acids. CDR1 is SGHDT and CDR2 is YYEEEE in the germline V gene. The V gene end was trimmed by 4 bases and the J gene end by 0 bases; junction bases not matched to a gene: 3. CDR3: CASSRDRSSYEQYF. The CDR3 DNA follows: TGTGCCAGCAGCCGGGACAGGAGCTCCTACGAGCAGTACTTC.

The chain has TRBV7-3 and TRBJ2-1; TRBD2 matches at 13 bases. This CDR3 is 14 amino acids long. Trimming cost V 5 bases and J 10 bases; bases outside gene matches: 5. Germline V CDR1 and CDR2: SGHTA, FQGTGA. The DNA of the CDR3 is TGTGCCAGCAGCCCAGGACTAGCGGGGGAGGAGCAGTTCTTC. Translated, it gives CASSPGLAGEEQFF.

The table lists this clone with a count of one. The chain is built from TRBV7-9 and TRBJ1-2, with 7 bases matching TRBD1. Germline V gives CDR1 SEHNR, CDR2 FQNEAQ (reference sequence). The CDR3 sequence is 14 residues long. V gave up 5 bases and J gave up 3 bases; unmatched junction bases: 6. CDR3 loop: CASSLPGTDYGYTF. The CDR3 DNA reads as TGTGCCAGCAGCCTACCCGGGACAGACTATGGCTACACCTTC.

V and J are TRBV7-2 and TRBJ1-5, with 8 bases aligning to TRBD1. The germline V gene has CDR1 SGHTA and CDR2 FQGNSA. The CDR3 spans 17 residues. Trimming removed 2 bases from V and 4 bases from J; junction bases left unmatched: 10. CDR3 nucleotides: TGTGCCAGCAGCTTAAAGTGGCAGGGGGCCACGAATCAGCCCCAGCATTTT. Translation gives CASSLKWQGATNQPQHF.

V and J are TRBV7-9 and TRBJ1-3; 7 bases align to TRBD1. This CDR3 spans 14 amino acids. CDR1 and CDR2 (germline): SEHNR, FQNEAQ (reference sequence). V lost 5 bases and J lost 8; bases outside the gene matches: 9. The CDR3 DNA reads as TGTGCCAGCAGCCTGGGACAGCTCATTGACACCATATATTTT. This gives the protein CASSLGQLIDTIYF.

The chain is built from TRBV7-9 and TRBJ1-4, with no clear D. Trimming removed 4 bases from V and 0 bases from J, with 6 bases in between. This CDR3 comprises 14 residues. Germline V gene data show CDR1 as SEHNR and CDR2 as FQNEAQ (reference sequence). DNA for the CDR3: TGTGCCAGCAGCTGGTACTCAACTAATGAAAAACTGTTTTTT. It codes for CASSWYSTNEKLFF.

This clone has a handful of counts. The chain links TRBV4-2 to TRBJ1-1, with a weak D call TRBD1 (5 bases). The CDR3 is 14 residues long. Germline lookup yields CDR1 LGHNA and CDR2 YNFKEQ. V lost 7 bases and J lost 2, with 14 bases in between. CDR3 protein: CASTRDGTNTEAFF. The CDR3 region has the DNA TGTGCCAGCACCCGCGACGGGACTAACACTGAAGCTTTCTTT.

This chain joins TRBV4-3 and TRBJ1-2; D call uncertain. Germline values: CDR1 LGHNA, CDR2 YSLEER. The CDR3 loop spans 13 amino acids. Deletions cut 0 bases from V and 8 bases from J, with 10 bases between. CDR3 residues: CASSQENRGGYTF. CDR3 DNA: TGCGCCAGCAGCCAAGAAAACCGAGGGGGCTACACCTTC.

J is TRBJ2-5 and V is TRBV5-8; no clear D. Trimming shortened V by 2 bases and J by 5 bases, and 4 bases separated the two germline ends. In germline, CDR1 is SGHTS, CDR2 YDEGEE. This CDR3 has 11 amino acids. CDR3 loop: CASSFGETQYF. DNA of the CDR3: TGTGCCAGCAGCTTCGGGGAGACCCAGTACTTC.

The V gene is TRBV12-5, the J gene TRBJ2-1, with 11 bases lining up with TRBD1. Germline-derived CDR1 and CDR2 are LGHNT and FRNRAP. V lost 4 bases, J lost 6 bases, and 5 bases stayed unmatched. This CDR3 comprises 15 residues. The CDR3 loop is CASGSGQGAGNEQFF. The CDR3 nucleotides read TGTGCTAGTGGTTCTGGACAGGGGGCAGGCAATGAGCAGTTCTTC. The full variable domain, its missing parts supplied by reference TRBV12-5 and TRBJ2-1, is DARVTQTPRHKVTEMGQEVTMRCQPILGHNTVFWYRQTMMQGLELLAYFRNRAPLDDSGMPKDRFSAEMPDATLATLKIQPSEPRDSAVYFCASGSGQGAGNEQFFGPGTRLTVL.

This chain connects TRBV7-2 to TRBJ2-3; 9 bases agree with TRBD2. With 4 bases clipped from V and 0 bases from J, the junction kept 5 bases outside the gene matches. In germline, CDR1 is SGHTA, CDR2 FQGNSA. This CDR3 has 16 residues. CDR3 loop: CASSSRTSASTDTQYF. Written as DNA, the CDR3 is TGTGCCAGCAGCTCCCGGACTAGCGCAAGCACAGATACGCAGTATTTT.

This chain connects TRBV14 to TRBJ2-1, with 7 bases aligning to TRBD2. The germline V gene has CDR1 SGHDN and CDR2 FVKESK. Trimming removed 3 bases from V and 7 bases from J; junction bases left unmatched: 6. The CDR3 loop spans 14 amino acids. The CDR3 region has the DNA TGTGCCAGCAGCCAGGGGTGGGGGGGGAATGAGCAGTTCTTC. This sequence encodes CASSQGWGGNEQFF.

The rearrangement joins TRBV2 to TRBJ2-3; 10 bases match TRBD2. The V gene's germline CDR1 is SNHLY and CDR2 FYNNEI. The V gene end was trimmed by 5 bases and the J gene end by 2 bases; junction bases not matched to a gene: 7. The CDR3 consists of 16 residues. CDR3: CASSPGLAVITDTQYF. CDR3 coding DNA: TGTGCCAGCAGTCCCGGACTAGCGGTGATCACAGATACGCAGTATTTT.